This TCR beta chain was sequenced during a study of sequential checkpoint blockade in melanoma. Germline V gene sequence: CDR1 SEHNR, CDR2 FQNEAQ (reference sequence). CDR3 length: 15 amino acids. The germline V and J ends were trimmed by 7 bases and 5 bases, with 21 bases remaining between them. Sequenced by immunoSEQ multiplex PCR; TCRdb stores in-frame clones only, minus some. The table shows under 9,500 clones, with 57% occurring only once. Treatment reported: randomized to nivolumab then ipilimumab (arm A) or the reverse (arm B). The chain couples TRBV7-9 to TRBJ2-7, with D tentatively TRBD2 (5 bases). Material: CD8+ T cells sorted from blood (inferred from file names), obtained from a patient given nivolumab and ipilimumab in sequence. This TCR was sampled from a human donor with melanoma. The CDR3 loop reads CASTTGVGDGHEQYF. The CDR3 nucleotides read TGTGCCAGCACCACCGGGGTCGGGGATGGGCACGAGCAGTACTTC. Based on the CDR3 plus reference TRBV7-9 and TRBJ2-7, the full variable domain is DTGVSQNPRHKITKRGQNVTFRCDPISEHNRLYWYRQTLGQGPEFLTYFQNEAQLEKSRLLSDRFSAERPKGSFSTLEIQRTEQGDSAMYLCASTTGVGDGHEQYFGPGTRLTVT.